These 7 T cell receptor beta chains were sequenced from one sample in a study of graft-versus-host responses after intestinal transplantation. The method was immunoSEQ multiplex PCR; TCRdb's version includes in-frame clones alone and lacks a portion of them. The sample comprises 20,000 or so clones, about half of which are singletons, and 0.88% rests with the top ten. Sequenced here: alloreactive CD4+ T cells from a mixed lymphocyte reaction culture, sampled before intestinal transplant. Indicated subset: CFSE-low proliferating T cells sorted from approximately 6-day pre-transplant mixed lymphocyte reaction (GvH or HvG direction). Source of these receptors: a human patient who received an intestinal transplant.

This clone was seen a few times. The rearrangement uses TRBV7-2 and TRBJ2-5; TRBD2 is a possible D gene (7 bases). CDR3 length: 16 residues. Deletions cut 5 bases from V and 1 base from J, with 17 bases between. Germline CDR1 is SGHTA and CDR2 is FQGNSA. The CDR3 coding sequence is TGTGCCAGCAGCCTGGGGGGGCGGGGGCCCCAAGAGACCCAGTACTTC. Translating gives CASSLGGRGPQETQYF.

This clone was counted once. The chain uses TRBV11-1 and TRBJ1-1; 9 positions match TRBD1. From germline, CDR1 is SGHAT and CDR2 FQDESV (reference sequence). V lost 5 bases to trimming and J lost 1 base; unmatched junction nucleotides: 5. The CDR3 totals 15 residues. CDR3 in amino acids: CASSIGQGWNTEAFF. The CDR3 bases are TGTGCCAGCAGCATCGGACAGGGGTGGAACACTGAAGCTTTCTTT.

This clone was observed a few times. This chain links TRBV10-3 with TRBJ2-2; D is ambiguous. Germline CDR1 and CDR2: ENHRY and SYGVKD. V gave up 6 bases and J gave up 2 bases, with 13 bases separating them. CDR3 length: 15 amino acids. The CDR3 nucleotides read TGTGCCATCAGCGGGTCCTCTCCCAACACCGGGGAGCTGTTTTTT. Protein sequence: CAISGSSPNTGELFF.

The chain joins TRBV5-6 to TRBJ2-5; 8 bases map to TRBD1. This CDR3 comprises 13 residues. Trimming at V came to 4 bases and at J to 5 bases, leaving 4 bases not matched to a gene. Germline loops: CDR1 SGHDT, CDR2 YYEEEE. The CDR3 bases are TGTGCCAGCAGCCTAGGGACAGGCGAGACCCAGTACTTC. Translated: CASSLGTGETQYF.

This clone appeared once. The V and J genes are TRBV9 and TRBJ1-2, with TRBD1 as a possible D gene (5 bases). Between the trimmed V and J ends, which lost 2 bases and 4 bases, there was a span of 9 bases. The CDR3 extends over 13 amino acids. Per the germline V gene, CDR1 is SGDLS and CDR2 is YYNGEE. This CDR3 is CASSVDSFYGYTF. CDR3 DNA sequence: TGTGCCAGCAGCGTCGACAGTTTCTATGGCTACACCTTC. Using reference TRBV9 and TRBJ1-2 for the parts outside the CDR3, the full variable domain is DSGVTQTPKHLITATGQRVTLRCSPRSGDLSVYWYQQSLDQGLQFLIQYYNGEERAKGNILERFSAQQFPDLHSELNLSSLELGDSALYFCASSVDSFYGYTFGSGTRLTVV.

This clone was observed a few times. J is TRBJ2-3 and V is TRBV27; D unresolved. The V and J ends lost 5 bases and 6 bases respectively, with 12 bases between them. The CDR3 runs 13 residues. CDR1 and CDR2 (germline): MNHEY, SMNVEV (reference sequence). This CDR3 is CASSPTGWDTQYF. In DNA, the CDR3 is TGTGCCAGCAGTCCCACCGGGTGGGATACGCAGTATTTT.

The chain couples TRBV21-1 to TRBJ1-1; the D segment call TRBD1 is taken from the table without a DNA check. TRBV21-1 is marked as a pseudogene. The CDR3 sequence is 9 residues long. The CDR3 protein is CANRDGAFF. The CDR3 coding sequence is TGTGCGAACAGAGACGGAGCTTTCTTT.